Listed below are T cell receptor beta chains from one sample, sequenced in a study of cytomegalovirus exposure and HLA in healthy donors. Using immunoSEQ multiplex PCR, the repertoire was profiled, and TCRdb retains in-frame clones only, with some absent. This table holds more than 200,000 clones, roughly 80% found once. The source material was PBMCs. The receptors derive from a girl under 18 in good health and CMV-seronegative. CDR3s include the opening cysteine and the closing phenylalanine or tryptophan. A D gene is named only where the DNA matches it firmly. Rows may omit the clone size; those that give it use once, few, many or a size class.

CDR3aa: CASSGIGTGGYEQYF; CDR3nt: TGTGCCAGCAGCGGTATAGGGACAGGGGGCTACGAGCAGTACTTC; abundance: -; j_gene: TRBJ2-7; d_gene: TRBD1; v_gene: TRBV9
CDR3aa: CASSEGGPNYGYTF; CDR3nt: TGTGCCAGCAGTGAAGGGGGCCCTAACTATGGCTACACCTTC; abundance: -; j_gene: TRBJ1-2; d_gene: -; v_gene: TRBV2
CDR3aa: CASKGVEGGGQPQHF; CDR3nt: TGTGCCAGCAAGGGGGTGGAAGGGGGGGGTCAGCCCCAGCATTTT; abundance: -; j_gene: TRBJ1-5; d_gene: -; v_gene: TRBV28
CDR3aa: CASSLGGQVFAFF; CDR3nt: TGTGCCAGCAGTTTGGGGGGACAGGTGTTTGCTTTCTTT; abundance: -; j_gene: TRBJ1-1; d_gene: TRBD1; v_gene: TRBV28
CDR3aa: CASSPRTGPNYGYTF; CDR3nt: TGTGCCAGCTCACCACGGACAGGTCCTAACTATGGCTACACCTTC; abundance: -; j_gene: TRBJ1-2; d_gene: TRBD1; v_gene: TRBV18
CDR3aa: CASSQAQRPSLGNYGYTF; CDR3nt: TGCGCCAGCAGCCAAGCTCAGCGGCCCAGCCTTGGTAACTATGGCTACACCTTC; abundance: once; j_gene: TRBJ1-2; d_gene: -; v_gene: TRBV4-1
CDR3aa: CASTWTSGRSRAGELFF; CDR3nt: TGTGCCAGCACGTGGACTAGCGGGCGCAGTCGGGCCGGGGAGCTGTTTTTT; abundance: -; j_gene: TRBJ2-2; d_gene: TRBD2; v_gene: TRBV28
CDR3aa: CASSPRPGGMEDTQYF; CDR3nt: TGTGCCAGCAGCCCTAGGCCGGGGGGTATGGAAGATACGCAGTATTTT; abundance: -; j_gene: TRBJ2-3; d_gene: TRBD2; v_gene: TRBV7-3
CDR3aa: CASSINLGYTF; CDR3nt: TGTGCCAGTAGTATTAATCTTGGCTACACCTTC; abundance: -; j_gene: TRBJ1-2; d_gene: -; v_gene: TRBV19
CDR3aa: CASSLRDAGETQYF; CDR3nt: TGCGCCAGCAGCTTGAGGGATGCGGGGGAGACCCAGTACTTC; abundance: -; j_gene: TRBJ2-5; d_gene: -; v_gene: TRBV5-1
CDR3aa: CASSLDRELFF; CDR3nt: TGTGCCAGCAGCTTAGACAGGGAACTGTTTTTT; abundance: few; j_gene: TRBJ1-4; d_gene: TRBD1; v_gene: TRBV5-6
CDR3aa: CASRALYEQYF; CDR3nt: TGTGCCAGTAGAGCGCTTTACGAGCAGTACTTC; abundance: -; j_gene: TRBJ2-7; d_gene: -; v_gene: TRBV28
CDR3aa: CASSSSGTGGKGYTF; CDR3nt: TGTGCCAGCAGTTCCTCCGGGACAGGGGGCAAAGGCTACACCTTC; abundance: -; j_gene: TRBJ1-2; d_gene: TRBD1; v_gene: TRBV28
CDR3aa: CASSLYTSDRIAKNIQYF; CDR3nt: TGTGCCAGCAGCTTATACACGTCCGACAGGATAGCCAAAAACATTCAGTACTTC; abundance: -; j_gene: TRBJ2-4; d_gene: -; v_gene: TRBV11-2
CDR3aa: CASSLVDFLGYEQYF; CDR3nt: TGTGCCAGCAGCTTGGTGGACTTCCTCGGCTACGAGCAGTACTTC; abundance: -; j_gene: TRBJ2-7; d_gene: -; v_gene: TRBV5-5
CDR3aa: CASSQIQEVGEAFF; CDR3nt: TGTGCCAGCAGTCAGATCCAGGAGGTGGGAGAAGCTTTCTTT; abundance: -; j_gene: TRBJ1-1; d_gene: -; v_gene: TRBV6-5
CDR3aa: CASSLAGVRLLQETQYF; CDR3nt: TGTGCCAGCAGCTTGGCGGGGGTCAGGCTTCTGCAAGAGACCCAGTACTTC; abundance: -; j_gene: TRBJ2-5; d_gene: -; v_gene: TRBV5-6
CDR3aa: CAWTAAQGSSYNEQFF; CDR3nt: TGTGCCTGGACCGCGGCACAGGGCAGCTCCTACAATGAGCAGTTCTTC; abundance: -; j_gene: TRBJ2-1; d_gene: -; v_gene: TRBV30
CDR3aa: CARSSDHRVSGYTF; CDR3nt: TGTGCCAGAAGCTCGGACCACAGGGTTAGCGGCTACACCTTC; abundance: -; j_gene: TRBJ1-2; d_gene: -; v_gene: TRBV5-3
CDR3aa: CARTMDRGIEAFF; CDR3nt: TGTGCCAGAACGATGGACAGGGGGATTGAAGCTTTCTTT; abundance: -; j_gene: TRBJ1-1; d_gene: TRBD1; v_gene: TRBV2
CDR3aa: CASSPLEGLGTEAFF; CDR3nt: TGTGCCAGCTCACCTCTGGAGGGTCTTGGCACTGAAGCTTTCTTT; abundance: -; j_gene: TRBJ1-1; d_gene: -; v_gene: TRBV18
CDR3aa: CASSGQGASGNTIYF; CDR3nt: TGTGCCAGCTCCGGACAGGGGGCTTCTGGAAACACCATATATTTT; abundance: -; j_gene: TRBJ1-3; d_gene: TRBD1; v_gene: TRBV18
CDR3aa: CASSSDWGRTTDTQYF; CDR3nt: TGTGCCAGCAGCTCCGACTGGGGGAGGACCACAGATACGCAGTATTTT; abundance: few; j_gene: TRBJ2-3; d_gene: -; v_gene: TRBV7-2
CDR3aa: CASSQRDIRLLSGANVLTF; CDR3nt: TGCGCCAGCAGCCAACGGGACATCCGCCTCCTCTCTGGGGCCAACGTCCTGACTTTC; abundance: few; j_gene: TRBJ2-6; d_gene: -; v_gene: TRBV4-3
CDR3aa: CASSVGERESYTF; CDR3nt: TGTGCCAGCAGCGTAGGGGAGAGGGAAAGCTACACCTTC; abundance: -; j_gene: TRBJ1-2; d_gene: -; v_gene: TRBV9
CDR3aa: CASSPRQVPGYEQYF; CDR3nt: TGTGCCAGTAGTCCTCGACAGGTCCCGGGCTACGAGCAGTACTTC; abundance: -; j_gene: TRBJ2-7; d_gene: -; v_gene: TRBV19
CDR3aa: CASSSTGGVTGELFF; CDR3nt: TGTGCCAGCAGCTCTACAGGGGGCGTAACCGGGGAGCTGTTTTTT; abundance: -; j_gene: TRBJ2-2; d_gene: TRBD1; v_gene: TRBV7-8
CDR3aa: CASSQDGYTF; CDR3nt: TGTGCCAGCAGCCAGGATGGCTACACCTTC; abundance: -; j_gene: TRBJ1-2; d_gene: -; v_gene: TRBV7-2
CDR3aa: CASSPLDSRRAKNIQYF; CDR3nt: TGTGCCAGCTCACCCTTGGACAGCCGAAGAGCCAAAAACATTCAGTACTTC; abundance: -; j_gene: TRBJ2-4; d_gene: -; v_gene: TRBV18
CDR3aa: CATRSGSGRGETQYF; CDR3nt: TGTGCCACCCGATCGGGTAGCGGGAGGGGGGAGACCCAGTACTTC; abundance: -; j_gene: TRBJ2-5; d_gene: TRBD2; v_gene: TRBV10-3
CDR3aa: CASSSRQGGTEAFF; CDR3nt: TGTGCCAGCAGCTCCAGACAGGGAGGCACTGAAGCTTTCTTT; abundance: once; j_gene: TRBJ1-1; d_gene: TRBD1; v_gene: TRBV7-2
CDR3aa: CASSPVQGTDTQYF; CDR3nt: TGTGCCAGCAGTCCCGTACAGGGAACAGATACGCAGTATTTT; abundance: -; j_gene: TRBJ2-3; d_gene: -; v_gene: TRBV28
CDR3aa: CASRPPGTLTEGYTF; CDR3nt: TGTGCCAGCAGACCCCCCGGGACATTAACGGAAGGCTACACCTTC; abundance: once; j_gene: TRBJ1-2; d_gene: -; v_gene: TRBV27
CDR3aa: CASSGPGTSDNEQFF; CDR3nt: TGCGCCAGCAGTGGTCCGGGAACTAGCGACAATGAGCAGTTCTTC; abundance: -; j_gene: TRBJ2-1; d_gene: TRBD2; v_gene: TRBV10-2
CDR3aa: CAISEGAGRLAKNIQYF; CDR3nt: TGTGCCATCAGTGAAGGGGCAGGGCGCCTAGCCAAAAACATTCAGTACTTC; abundance: -; j_gene: TRBJ2-4; d_gene: -; v_gene: TRBV10-3
CDR3aa: CASGLGTGEIPTYGYTF; CDR3nt: TGTGCTAGTGGTTTGGGGACAGGCGAAATTCCTACCTATGGCTACACCTTC; abundance: -; j_gene: TRBJ1-2; d_gene: TRBD1; v_gene: TRBV12-5
CDR3aa: CASSFNGDYGYTF; CDR3nt: TGCGCCAGCAGCTTTAACGGGGACTATGGCTACACCTTC; abundance: -; j_gene: TRBJ1-2; d_gene: -; v_gene: TRBV5-1
CDR3aa: CASARVLDYGYTF; CDR3nt: TGTGCCAGTGCGAGGGTTTTGGACTATGGCTACACCTTC; abundance: -; j_gene: TRBJ1-2; d_gene: -; v_gene: TRBV28
CDR3aa: CASNRPGLAGGLDTQYF; CDR3nt: TGTGCCAGCAATCGACCGGGACTAGCGGGGGGATTAGATACGCAGTATTTT; abundance: -; j_gene: TRBJ2-3; d_gene: TRBD2; v_gene: TRBV11-2
CDR3aa: CASSFYSVDNEQFF; CDR3nt: TGTGCCAGCAGTTTCTATAGCGTAGACAATGAGCAGTTCTTC; abundance: -; j_gene: TRBJ2-1; d_gene: -; v_gene: TRBV28
CDR3aa: CASSPGSGTGINYGYTF; CDR3nt: TGTGCCAGCAGCCCCGGCTCAGGGACAGGGATTAACTATGGCTACACCTTC; abundance: -; j_gene: TRBJ1-2; d_gene: TRBD1; v_gene: TRBV7-2
CDR3aa: CASRKDRGSQPQHF; CDR3nt: TGTGCCAGCAGGAAAGACAGGGGAAGTCAGCCCCAGCATTTT; abundance: -; j_gene: TRBJ1-5; d_gene: TRBD1; v_gene: TRBV28
CDR3aa: CASSRGQRNTEAFF; CDR3nt: TGCGCCAGCAGCCGGGGACAGAGGAACACTGAAGCTTTCTTT; abundance: -; j_gene: TRBJ1-1; d_gene: TRBD1; v_gene: TRBV5-1
CDR3aa: CASSRTQGAFGGYTF; CDR3nt: TGTGCCAGCAGCCGCACACAGGGGGCATTTGGTGGCTACACCTTC; abundance: -; j_gene: TRBJ1-2; d_gene: TRBD1; v_gene: TRBV5-4
CDR3aa: CASSSRVSTDTQYF; CDR3nt: TGTGCCAGCAGTTCCAGGGTTAGCACAGATACGCAGTATTTT; abundance: once; j_gene: TRBJ2-3; d_gene: -; v_gene: TRBV6-5
CDR3aa: CATSRGTGNEQYF; CDR3nt: TGTGCCACCAGCAGGGGGACAGGAAACGAGCAGTACTTC; abundance: -; j_gene: TRBJ2-7; d_gene: TRBD1; v_gene: TRBV15
CDR3aa: CASSLQRGRSYGGNTIYF; CDR3nt: TGTGCCAGCAGCTTACAAAGGGGCCGGAGTTACGGGGGAAACACCATATATTTT; abundance: -; j_gene: TRBJ1-3; d_gene: -; v_gene: TRBV13
CDR3aa: CASRRDRNTEAFF; CDR3nt: TGTGCCAGCAGGAGGGACAGAAACACTGAAGCTTTCTTT; abundance: few; j_gene: TRBJ1-1; d_gene: TRBD1; v_gene: TRBV6-5
CDR3aa: CASSVEEEGKWGRDTQYF; CDR3nt: TGTGCCAGCAGCGTAGAGGAGGAGGGAAAGTGGGGCCGAGATACGCAGTATTTT; abundance: -; j_gene: TRBJ2-3; d_gene: -; v_gene: TRBV9
CDR3aa: CASSLAGQGALEQYF; CDR3nt: TGCGCCAGCAGCTTGGCGGGACAGGGGGCGCTCGAGCAGTACTTC; abundance: -; j_gene: TRBJ2-7; d_gene: TRBD1; v_gene: TRBV5-1
CDR3aa: CASSLTSVYEQYF; CDR3nt: TGTGCCAGCAGCTTAACTTCTGTCTACGAGCAGTACTTC; abundance: -; j_gene: TRBJ2-7; d_gene: -; v_gene: TRBV7-9
CDR3aa: CASSQEWTGSSPLHF; CDR3nt: TGCGCCAGCAGCCAAGAGTGGACAGGGAGCTCACCCCTCCACTTT; abundance: few; j_gene: TRBJ1-6; d_gene: TRBD1; v_gene: TRBV4-3
CDR3aa: CASTPGQGKQYF; CDR3nt: TGTGCCAGCACCCCGGGACAGGGGAAGCAGTACTTC; abundance: -; j_gene: TRBJ2-5; d_gene: TRBD1; v_gene: TRBV5-8
CDR3aa: CASSPRDNSNQLQHF; CDR3nt: TGTGCCAGCTCACCACGGGACAACAGCAATCAGCTCCAGCATTTT; abundance: -; j_gene: TRBJ1-5; d_gene: -; v_gene: TRBV18
CDR3aa: CASSPSVGGTGELFF; CDR3nt: TGTGCCAGCTCACCATCTGTGGGGGGAACCGGGGAGCTGTTTTTT; abundance: -; j_gene: TRBJ2-2; d_gene: -; v_gene: TRBV18
CDR3aa: CASSLASPGGEKLFF; CDR3nt: TGCGCCAGCAGCTTGGCCTCTCCTGGAGGTGAAAAACTGTTTTTT; abundance: -; j_gene: TRBJ1-4; d_gene: -; v_gene: TRBV5-1
CDR3aa: CASSWTGISYEQYF; CDR3nt: TGTGCCAGCAGCTGGACAGGGATTTCCTACGAGCAGTACTTC; abundance: -; j_gene: TRBJ2-7; d_gene: TRBD1; v_gene: TRBV5-6
CDR3aa: CASSPPGNNYGYTF; CDR3nt: TGTGCCAGCAGTCCCCCGGGGAATAACTATGGCTACACCTTC; abundance: -; j_gene: TRBJ1-2; d_gene: -; v_gene: TRBV28